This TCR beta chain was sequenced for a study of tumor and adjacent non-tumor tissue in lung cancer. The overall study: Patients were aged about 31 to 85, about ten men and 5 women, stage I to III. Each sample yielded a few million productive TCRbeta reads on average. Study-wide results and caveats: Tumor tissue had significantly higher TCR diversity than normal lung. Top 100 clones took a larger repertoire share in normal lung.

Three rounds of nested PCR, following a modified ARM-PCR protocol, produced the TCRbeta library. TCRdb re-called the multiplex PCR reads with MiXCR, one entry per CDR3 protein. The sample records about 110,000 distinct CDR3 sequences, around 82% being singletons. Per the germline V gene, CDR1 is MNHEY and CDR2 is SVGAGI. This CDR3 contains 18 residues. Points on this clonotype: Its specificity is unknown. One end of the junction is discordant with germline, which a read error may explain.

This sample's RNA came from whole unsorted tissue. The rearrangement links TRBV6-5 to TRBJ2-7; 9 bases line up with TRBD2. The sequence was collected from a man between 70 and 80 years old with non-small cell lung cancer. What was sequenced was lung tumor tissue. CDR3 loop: CASSYSGLAGPPGSEHYF. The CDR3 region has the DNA TGTGCCAGCAGTTACTCTGGGCTAGCGGGACCTCCAGGGTCCGAGCATTACTTC.